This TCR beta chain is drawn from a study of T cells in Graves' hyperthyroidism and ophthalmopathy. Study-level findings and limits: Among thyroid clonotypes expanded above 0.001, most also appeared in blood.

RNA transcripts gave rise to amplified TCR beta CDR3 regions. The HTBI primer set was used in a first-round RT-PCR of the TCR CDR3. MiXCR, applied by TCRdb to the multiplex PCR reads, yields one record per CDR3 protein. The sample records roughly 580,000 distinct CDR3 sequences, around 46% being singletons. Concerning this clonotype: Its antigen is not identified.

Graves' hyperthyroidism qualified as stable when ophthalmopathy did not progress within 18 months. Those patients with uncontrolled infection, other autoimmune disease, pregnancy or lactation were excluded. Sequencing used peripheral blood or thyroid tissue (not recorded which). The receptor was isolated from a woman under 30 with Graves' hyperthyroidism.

The CDR3 protein is CASSQETGGLSEDEQYF. In nucleotides, the CDR3 is TGTGCCAGCAGCCAAGAGACAGGCGGACTTTCAGAAGACGAGCAGTACTTC. The chain links TRBV4-2 to TRBJ2-7; weak D call: TRBD1 (6 bases). Trimming removed 0 bases at V and 5 bases at J, with 20 bases between. The germline V gene has CDR1 LGHNA and CDR2 YNFKEQ. The CDR3 totals 17 residues.